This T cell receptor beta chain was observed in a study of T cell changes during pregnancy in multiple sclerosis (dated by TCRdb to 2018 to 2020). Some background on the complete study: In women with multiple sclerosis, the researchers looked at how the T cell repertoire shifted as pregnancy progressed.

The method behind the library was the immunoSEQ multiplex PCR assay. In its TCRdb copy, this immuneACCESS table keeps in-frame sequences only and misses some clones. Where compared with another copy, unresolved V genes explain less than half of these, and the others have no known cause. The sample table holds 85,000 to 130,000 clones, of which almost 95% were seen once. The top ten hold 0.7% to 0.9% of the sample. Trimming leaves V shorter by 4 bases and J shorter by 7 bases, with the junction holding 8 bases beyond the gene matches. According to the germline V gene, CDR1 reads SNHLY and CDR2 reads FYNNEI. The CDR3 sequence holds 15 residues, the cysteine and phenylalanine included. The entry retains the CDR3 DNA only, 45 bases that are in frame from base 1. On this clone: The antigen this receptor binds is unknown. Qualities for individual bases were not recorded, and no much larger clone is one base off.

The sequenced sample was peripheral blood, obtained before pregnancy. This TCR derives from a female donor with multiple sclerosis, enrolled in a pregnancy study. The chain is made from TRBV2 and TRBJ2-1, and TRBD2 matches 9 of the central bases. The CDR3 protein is CASSAPGLANNEQFF. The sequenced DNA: TGTGCCAGCAGTGCCCCGGGACTAGCCAATAATGAGCAGTTCTTC.